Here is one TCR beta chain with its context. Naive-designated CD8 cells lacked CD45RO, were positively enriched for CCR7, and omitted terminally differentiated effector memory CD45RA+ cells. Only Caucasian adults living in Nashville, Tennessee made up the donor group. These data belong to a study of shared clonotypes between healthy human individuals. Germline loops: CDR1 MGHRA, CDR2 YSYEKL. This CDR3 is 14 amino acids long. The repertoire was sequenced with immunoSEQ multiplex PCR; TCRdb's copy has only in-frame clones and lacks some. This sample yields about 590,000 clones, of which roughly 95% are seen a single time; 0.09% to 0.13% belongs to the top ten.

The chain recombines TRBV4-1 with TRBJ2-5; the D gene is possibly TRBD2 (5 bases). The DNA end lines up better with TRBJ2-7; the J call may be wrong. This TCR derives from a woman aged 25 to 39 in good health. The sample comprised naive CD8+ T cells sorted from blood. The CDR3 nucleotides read TGCGCCAGCAGCGACGAGGGCCCTCTCTACGAGCAGTACTTC. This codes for CASSDEGPLYEQYF.